These T cell receptor beta chains were read from a single sample in a study of Ad26.COV2.S vaccination and SARS-CoV-2 variants. Sequenced by immunoSEQ multiplex PCR; TCRdb stores in-frame clones only, minus some. The table has about 440,000 clones, roughly 87% seen once. This specimen was peripheral blood, taken in a trial of Ad26.COV2.S vaccine versus placebo. These receptors were collected from a person aged 18-60 years who received the Ad26.COV2.S COVID-19 vaccine or a placebo. CDR3s include the opening cysteine and the closing phenylalanine or tryptophan. Fields, in order: V gene, D gene, J gene, clone size, CDR3 protein, CDR3 DNA. A D gene is named only where the DNA matches it firmly. Expanded clones are given a class, and other clones once, few, many or no size at all.

TRBV5-1	-	TRBJ2-6	-	CASSLGAGTTRSGANVLTF	TGCGCCAGCAGCTTGGGTGCCGGGACAACTCGCTCTGGGGCCAACGTCCTGACTTTC
TRBV28	TRBD1	TRBJ1-2	-	CASSLRDSYGYTF	TGTGCCAGCAGCTTACGGGACAGCTATGGCTACACCTTC
TRBV15	-	TRBJ1-2	-	CATSRDRPGSRRHYGYTF	TGTGCCACCAGCAGAGATCGGCCGGGTAGCCGAAGACACTATGGCTACACCTTC
TRBV4-3	-	TRBJ2-7	-	CASSQDAAGDYEQYF	TGCGCCAGCAGCCAAGACGCGGCAGGGGACTACGAGCAGTACTTC
TRBV5-1	-	TRBJ2-1	-	CASGKEGNEQFF	TGCGCCAGCGGTAAGGAAGGGAATGAGCAGTTCTTC
TRBV6-6	-	TRBJ2-1	-	CASSPYRTFEQFF	TGTGCCAGCAGCCCTTATCGGACTTTTGAGCAGTTCTTC
TRBV19	TRBD1	TRBJ2-1	-	CASSIRQGNNEQFF	TGTGCCAGTAGTATTAGACAGGGGAACAATGAGCAGTTCTTC
TRBV12-3/TRBV12-4	-	TRBJ2-1	once	CASSFSDPGEQFF	TGTGCCAGCAGTTTTTCCGACCCAGGTGAGCAGTTCTTC
TRBV4-3	TRBD2	TRBJ2-1	-	CTSSVDWTGTSGLSSYNEQFF	TGCACCAGCAGCGTAGATTGGACCGGGACTAGCGGCCTCAGCTCCTACAATGAGCAGTTCTTC
TRBV7-3	TRBD1	TRBJ2-1	-	CASSRRGTGFNEQFF	TGTGCCAGCAGCCGGAGGGGGACAGGGTTCAATGAGCAGTTCTTC
TRBV5-8	-	TRBJ1-2	-	CASSIIIGYTF	TGTGCCAGCAGCATAATAATCGGCTACACCTTC
TRBV9	-	TRBJ2-2	-	CASSVEGTGELFF	TGTGCCAGCAGCGTAGAGGGGACCGGGGAGCTGTTTTTT
TRBV9	-	TRBJ1-4	-	CASSGRGSGDEKLFF	TGTGCCAGCAGCGGAAGGGGGAGTGGGGATGAAAAACTGTTTTTT
TRBV29-1	TRBD2	TRBJ2-1	-	CSAQPRTSGRPLGGEQFF	TGCAGCGCCCAACCTAGGACTAGCGGGAGGCCCCTTGGGGGTGAGCAGTTCTTC
TRBV5-1	TRBD1	TRBJ1-4	-	CASSLRQGTNEKLFF	TGCGCCAGCAGCCTCCGACAGGGAACTAATGAAAAACTGTTTTTT
TRBV9	-	TRBJ1-3	-	CASSPPIGVGVPIYF	TGTGCCAGCAGCCCTCCCATAGGAGTGGGGGTTCCCATATATTTT
TRBV7-2	TRBD2	TRBJ2-3	-	CASSPSSGASTDTQYF	TGTGCCAGCAGCCCTTCTAGCGGGGCTAGCACAGATACGCAGTATTTT
TRBV15	TRBD1	TRBJ2-7	-	CATAGTGGYEQYF	TGTGCCACCGCCGGGACAGGGGGGTACGAGCAGTACTTC
TRBV6-4	-	TRBJ2-3	-	CASSGDGSSTDTQYF	TGTGCCAGCAGTGGGGACGGATCTAGCACAGATACGCAGTATTTT
TRBV28	TRBD1	TRBJ2-7	-	CASSVGTVYEQYF	TGTGCCAGCAGTGTCGGGACAGTTTACGAGCAGTACTTC
TRBV7-2	-	TRBJ2-7	-	CASSQQGYSYEQYF	TGTGCCAGCAGCCAGCAGGGTTACTCCTACGAGCAGTACTTC
TRBV20-1	TRBD1	TRBJ1-2	once	CSVRGTDGYTF	TGCAGTGTGAGGGGGACAGATGGCTACACCTTC
TRBV5-1	TRBD2	TRBJ2-7	-	CASTFGLAPRHSESEQYF	TGCGCCAGCACTTTCGGACTAGCGCCACGGCATAGTGAAAGCGAGCAGTACTTC
TRBV27	-	TRBJ1-1	few	CASSLSRGTTEAFF	TGTGCCAGCAGTTTATCGAGGGGAACCACTGAAGCTTTCTTT
TRBV5-6	-	TRBJ2-3	-	CASSWGSDTQYF	TGTGCCAGCAGCTGGGGGAGTGATACGCAGTATTTT
TRBV27	TRBD1	TRBJ1-4	-	CASSLGTGREKLFF	TGTGCCAGCAGTCTCGGGACAGGGCGAGAAAAACTGTTTTTT
TRBV29-1	-	TRBJ2-5	-	CSVEADKGETQYF	TGCAGCGTTGAGGCGGACAAAGGGGAGACCCAGTACTTC
TRBV5-6	-	TRBJ2-7	-	CASSLPSPGSFYEQYF	TGTGCCAGCAGCTTGCCCTCCCCGGGTTCTTTCTACGAGCAGTACTTC
TRBV27	TRBD2	TRBJ2-7	-	CASSTTAQRGPTSYEQYF	TGTGCCAGCAGTACTACGGCCCAGCGGGGACCTACCTCCTACGAGCAGTACTTC
TRBV7-9	TRBD2	TRBJ2-3	once	CASSQTSGSDTQYF	TGTGCCAGCAGCCAGACGAGCGGGAGTGATACGCAGTATTTT
TRBV4-2	-	TRBJ1-5	-	CASSQSNLAPAGQPQHF	TGTGCCAGCAGCCAAAGTAACCTGGCTCCGGCGGGTCAGCCCCAGCATTTT
TRBV5-4	-	TRBJ2-7	-	CASSSPRQGVYEQYF	TGTGCCAGCAGCTCCCCTCGGCAGGGTGTGTACGAGCAGTACTTC
TRBV7-2	-	TRBJ1-2	-	CASSNRQEFYGYTF	TGTGCCAGCAGCAACCGACAGGAATTCTATGGCTACACCTTC
TRBV27	TRBD1	TRBJ2-7	-	CASSLGPGGAYEQYF	TGTGCCAGCAGTTTGGGCCCAGGGGGCGCCTACGAGCAGTACTTC
TRBV16	-	TRBJ2-1	once	CASSLSGAYNEQFF	TGTGCCAGCAGCCTCTCTGGGGCCTACAATGAGCAGTTCTTC
TRBV28	-	TRBJ2-1	-	CASQGAISPYNEQFF	TGTGCCAGCCAAGGAGCGATTTCTCCATACAATGAGCAGTTCTTC
TRBV13	TRBD2	TRBJ2-5	-	CASRGAGSRETQYF	TGTGCCAGCAGGGGAGCGGGAAGTAGAGAGACCCAGTACTTC
TRBV9	-	TRBJ2-7	-	CASSLKQSYEQYF	TGTGCCAGCAGCCTTAAGCAGAGCTACGAGCAGTACTTC
TRBV16	-	TRBJ2-7	-	CASSPPGTRNYEQYF	TGTGCCAGCAGCCCCCCTGGGACAAGGAACTACGAGCAGTACTTC
TRBV28	TRBD1	TRBJ1-1	-	CASSSQNRGKTEAFF	TGTGCCAGCAGTTCTCAAAACAGGGGAAAAACTGAAGCTTTCTTT
TRBV29-1	-	TRBJ1-1	-	CSVDGGVAFF	TGCAGCGTTGATGGGGGGGTAGCTTTCTTT
TRBV5-1	TRBD1	TRBJ2-7	-	CASSQGQGLPYEQYF	TGCGCCAGCAGCCAAGGACAGGGTCTACCCTACGAGCAGTACTTC
TRBV5-1	-	TRBJ2-1	-	CASSFSSANNEQFF	TGCGCCAGCAGCTTCTCTAGCGCCAACAATGAGCAGTTCTTC
TRBV18	TRBD2	TRBJ2-1	-	CASSPSFGGGSSYNEQFF	TGTGCCAGCTCACCTTCCTTTGGGGGAGGGAGCTCCTACAATGAGCAGTTCTTC
TRBV28	TRBD2	TRBJ2-1	-	CASRPTSFSGRPPSYNEQFF	TGTGCCAGCAGGCCGACTTCATTTAGCGGGAGGCCCCCCTCTTACAATGAGCAGTTCTTC
TRBV13	-	TRBJ2-7	-	CASSLGLSYEQYF	TGTGCCAGCAGCTTGGGACTCTCCTACGAGCAGTACTTC
TRBV24-1	TRBD1	TRBJ2-7	-	CATRKDRGRYEQYF	TGTGCCACCAGGAAAGACAGGGGTAGATACGAGCAGTACTTC
TRBV29-1	-	TRBJ2-7	-	CSVVYLPSYEQYF	TGCAGCGTTGTTTATCTTCCCTCCTACGAGCAGTACTTC
TRBV3-1/TRBV3-2	-	TRBJ2-3	-	CASSQDPGGTDTQYF	TGTGCCAGCAGCCAAGATCCTGGGGGCACAGATACGCAGTATTTT
TRBV10-3	-	TRBJ2-1	-	CAISEFGGRGGEQFF	TGTGCCATCAGTGAGTTCGGCGGCCGGGGTGGTGAGCAGTTCTTC
TRBV24-1	TRBD2	TRBJ2-2	-	CATSDDGRTSGRTGELFF	TGTGCCACCAGCGACGACGGTAGGACTAGCGGGAGAACCGGGGAGCTGTTTTTT
TRBV7-8	TRBD1	TRBJ2-6	-	CASSQRAVTGASGANVLTF	TGTGCCAGCAGCCAGAGGGCGGTGACAGGGGCCTCTGGGGCCAACGTCCTGACTTTC
TRBV27	-	TRBJ1-4	-	CASSFGARGGEEKLFF	TGTGCCAGCAGTTTCGGTGCGCGAGGGGGGGAAGAAAAACTGTTTTTT
TRBV15	-	TRBJ2-1	-	CATSSGEGDYNEQFF	TGTGCCACCAGCAGCGGCGAAGGGGACTACAATGAGCAGTTCTTC
TRBV12-3/TRBV12-4	-	TRBJ2-2	-	CASTPTNTGELFF	TGTGCCAGCACTCCGACTAACACCGGGGAGCTGTTTTTT
TRBV5-5	-	TRBJ1-1	-	CASSRTTVNTEAFF	TGTGCCAGCAGCCGAACGACTGTGAACACTGAAGCTTTCTTT
TRBV27	-	TRBJ1-1	-	CASSPGASGTEAFF	TGTGCCAGCAGTCCGGGGGCGAGCGGCACTGAAGCTTTCTTT
TRBV11-2	TRBD2	TRBJ2-5	-	CASSYPGTSGGETQYF	TGTGCCAGCAGTTATCCCGGGACTAGCGGAGGGGAGACCCAGTACTTC
TRBV15	TRBD2	TRBJ2-1	-	CATSSPDSAGGGNEQFF	TGTGCCACCAGCAGTCCGGATAGTGCGGGAGGCGGCAATGAGCAGTTCTTC